This T cell receptor (beta chain) was retrieved from a study of T cell repertoires in cytomegalovirus infection (dated by TCRdb to the late 2010s). For context, the study as a whole: Donor HLA type was relevant to the analysis, as public TCR beta signatures indicated carriage of CMV infection together with the matching HLA type.

On this clonotype: Its antigen is still unknown. No base quality values were provided; no much bigger clone lies one nucleotide off.

Broader findings and caveats from the paper: Cumulative frequency of public TCR beta family members discriminated carriers of CMV infection plus the relevant HLA type in this cohort and an independent approximately 370-donor cohort. The ex vivo response was dominated by HLA-C-restricted CMV-specific TCR beta clonotypes, and the single most frequent clonotype in two of eight donors was supplied by these HLA-C-restricted clonotypes.

Data came from an Illumina HiSeq 1500. Using fastp trimming at Q25 and MiXCR clonotype assembly, TCRdb reanalyzed the public sequencing data and kept in-frame beta chains. Identical CDR3 proteins give one entry, which carries the most common genes and DNA. The sample table lists roughly 300,000 distinct CDR3 sequences, about 25% of them with a count of one. The biggest ten clones account for approximately 13% of the sample. From the cysteine through the phenylalanine, the CDR3 covers 14 amino acids. Only the CDR3 part of the read is kept: 42 bases, read in frame from the first base. CDR1 is given as MNHEY and CDR2 as SMNVEV, both from the germline V gene (reference sequence). Trimming at the junction amounts to 1 base on V and 1 base on J, and the germline ends lie 8 bases apart.

The sample taken for sequencing was PBMCs. The origin of this receptor is a human donor in good health (CMV status not recorded). Some clones in this sample may be carry-over from other donors' samples. The chain was built from TRBV27 and TRBJ2-7; the D gene assignment is ambiguous. The sequence in DNA is TGTGCCAGCAGTTTATTTGCGGAGTCCTACGAGCAGTACTTC. Its amino acids are CASSLFAESYEQYF.